What follows are 11 T cell receptor beta chains derived from one specimen sequenced in a study of Ad26.COV2.S vaccination and SARS-CoV-2 variants. The data were produced by immunoSEQ multiplex PCR, yet TCRdb's version contains in-frame clones alone and is incomplete. The sample contains some 330,000 clones, around 90% of which appear only once. The treatment here: some 19 received Ad26.COV2.S at low or high dose, single or two shots; 5 received placebo; per-sample allocation not given. Samples analyzed were those drawn on day 63 after the first vaccine or placebo injection. The specimen was peripheral blood, collected in a trial of Ad26.COV2.S vaccine versus placebo. These receptors were taken from a person aged 18-65 years who received the Ad26.COV2.S COVID-19 vaccine or a placebo.

This clone has a single count. This chain connects TRBV18 to TRBJ2-2; 10 nucleotides align to TRBD1. CDR3 length: 15 residues. Trimming cost V 4 bases and J 3 bases; bases outside gene matches: 2. Germline V CDR1 and CDR2: KGHSH, LQKENI. In DNA form, the CDR3 reads TGTGCCAGCTCACATGGGACAGGGGACACCGGGGAGCTGTTTTTT. It encodes CASSHGTGDTGELFF.

The rearrangement links TRBV19 to TRBJ1-5; D uncertain. The V end lost 6 bases, the J end lost 1 base, and 4 bases lay between the germline ends. This CDR3 is 12 amino acids long. From germline, CDR1 is LNHDA and CDR2 SQIVND (reference sequence). The CDR3 reads CASSTSNQPQHF. The CDR3, as DNA: TGTGCCAGTAGCACAAGCAATCAGCCCCAGCATTTT.

This chain joins TRBV15 and TRBJ1-1; D is unclear. Trimming stripped 0 bases from V and 9 bases from J, with 8 bases between. This CDR3 spans 12 amino acids. CDR1 LNHNV and CDR2 YYDKDF come from the germline V gene (reference sequence). The CDR3 coding sequence is TGTGCCACCAGCAGAGAGACCGGGCAAGCTTTCTTT. Protein: CATSRETGQAFF.

This clone was observed a few times. The J gene is TRBJ2-7, the V gene TRBV7-2, with 13 bases identical to TRBD2. Germline CDR1 SGHTA, CDR2 FQGNSA. CDR3 length equals 16 residues. With 5 bases clipped from V and 1 base from J, the junction kept 5 bases outside the gene matches. CDR3 DNA sequence: TGTGCCAGCAGCCGCTGGACTAGCGGGGGATCCTACGAGCAGTACTTC. It codes for CASSRWTSGGSYEQYF.

The rearrangement joins TRBV30 to TRBJ2-5, with D uncertain. There are 13 residues in the CDR3. Germline V gene lookup returns CDR1 GTSNPN and CDR2 SVGIG (reference sequence). V was clipped by 1 base and J by 3 bases, with 9 bases between them. The CDR3 coding sequence is TGTGCCTGGAGTGGGGCTGCAAAAGAGACCCAGTACTTC. Its protein is CAWSGAAKETQYF.

The CDR3 nucleotides read TGTGCCAGCAGTTTGTTCACTGAAGCTTTCTTT. Translating it yields CASSLFTEAFF. The chain carries TRBV12-3 or TRBV12-4 and TRBJ1-1; D is unresolved. The V and J ends lost 3 bases and 4 bases respectively, with 3 bases between them. The length of the CDR3 is 11 residues.

The table lists this clone with a few counts. The chain is built from TRBV30 and TRBJ1-1; D remains ambiguous. Per the germline V gene, CDR1 is GTSNPN and CDR2 is SVGIG (reference sequence). V was clipped by 7 bases and J by 2 bases, with 8 bases between them. CDR3 length equals 11 residues. The CDR3 is CASSANTEAFF. CDR3 DNA: TGTGCCTCTAGCGCTAACACTGAAGCTTTCTTT.

This chain uses TRBV12-3 or TRBV12-4 with TRBJ1-2; the D gene is possibly TRBD1 (5 bases). The ends were cut back, 3 bases at V and 8 bases at J, with 10 bases in the middle. This CDR3 is built from 12 residues. The CDR3 DNA is TGTGCCAGCAGTTTTGGGGGGTCCGGCTACACCTTC. As protein: CASSFGGSGYTF.

CDR3 bases: TGTGCCAGCCTTAGCGGAAACTACAATGAGCAGTTCTTC. As protein: CASLSGNYNEQFF. The chain carries TRBV5-6 and TRBJ2-1; D might be TRBD2 (6 bases). CDR3 length equals 13 residues. In germline, CDR1 is SGHDT, CDR2 YYEEEE. Trimming cost V 7 bases and J 3 bases, with 11 bases left between them.

V is TRBV6-6 and J is TRBJ1-4; 9 nucleotides match TRBD1. The CDR3 contains 15 residues. CDR1 and CDR2 from the germline V gene are MNHNY and SVGAGI (reference sequence). Trimming removed 6 bases from V and 4 bases from J; junction bases left unmatched: 6. CDR3 bases: TGTGCCAGCAGCTCTGGGACAGGGTTTAATGAAAAACTGTTTTTT. Its translation: CASSSGTGFNEKLFF.

The gene calls are TRBV6-2 or TRBV6-3 and TRBJ1-2; D remains unclear. The ends were cut back, 2 bases at V and 8 bases at J, with 12 bases in the middle. The CDR3 runs 13 residues. CDR1 and CDR2 from the germline V gene are MNHEY and SVGEGT. In nucleotides, the CDR3 is TGTGCCAGCAGTTACGTGGGTTCGGGAGGCTACACCTTC. Its protein product is CASSYVGSGGYTF.